This section outlines one T cell receptor beta chain sequence together with its context. Repertoires were generated with immunoSEQ multiplex PCR, while TCRdb's copy carries only in-frame clones and drops some. This repertoire shows hundreds of thousands of clones, more than 75% found once; its top ten account for about 0.012%. The record originates from a study of shared T cell receptors in the human thymus. This sample was shared with a second study, whose subject was human thymus T cells. From that study: Each of the donors was a healthy Finnish infant who was undergoing open corrective cardiac surgery for congenital heart defects. Resected material from corrective heart surgery provided the thymus tissue analysed. Apparent skewing of V and J gene usage characterized both thymic and blood repertoires. A high degree of thymic repertoire overlap among unrelated individuals was reported in related research.

Sequenced sample: thymocytes. The clonotype was recovered from a boy under two years old with a congenital heart defect.

The CDR3 DNA reads as TGTGCCAGCAGAAGAACCGGGACTATGAGCACAGATACGCAGTATTTT. Its protein is CASRRTGTMSTDTQYF. The chain is built from TRBV27 and TRBJ2-3; 7 positions match TRBD2. Germline V gene lookup returns CDR1 MNHEY and CDR2 SMNVEV (reference sequence). The CDR3 is made up of 16 amino acids. Trimming at V came to 6 bases and at J to 0 bases, leaving 9 bases not matched to a gene.